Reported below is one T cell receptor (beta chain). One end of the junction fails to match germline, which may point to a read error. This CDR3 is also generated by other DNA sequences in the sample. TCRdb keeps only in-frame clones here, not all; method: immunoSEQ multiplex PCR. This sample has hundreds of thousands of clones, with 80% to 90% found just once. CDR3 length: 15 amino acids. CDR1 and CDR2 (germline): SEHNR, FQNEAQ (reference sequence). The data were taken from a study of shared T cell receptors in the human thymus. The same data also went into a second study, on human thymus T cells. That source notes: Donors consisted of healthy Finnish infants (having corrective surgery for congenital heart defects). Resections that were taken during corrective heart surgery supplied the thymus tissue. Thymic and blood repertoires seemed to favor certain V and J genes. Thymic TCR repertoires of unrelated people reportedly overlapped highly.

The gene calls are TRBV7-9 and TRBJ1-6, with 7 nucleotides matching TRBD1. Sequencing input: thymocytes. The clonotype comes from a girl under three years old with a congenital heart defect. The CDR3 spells CASSLGQGDNSPLHF. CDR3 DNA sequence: TGTGCCAGCAGCTTAGGACAGGGAGATAATTCCCCCCTCCACTTT.